This T cell receptor (beta chain) was sequenced in a study of cytomegalovirus exposure and HLA in healthy donors. Remarks on this clone: Its antigen is not known.

Primers for the PCR totalled 60 Vbeta and 13 Jbeta. Generated by immunoSEQ multiplex PCR, the TCRdb table keeps only in-frame clones and is missing some. Of 150,000 or so clones in the sample, under 85% were seen once. Germline V CDR1 and CDR2: LGHNA, YSLEER. The CDR3 totals 19 residues. J lost 3 bases, V lost 6 bases, and 16 bases had no gene match. Notes on the study in general: As a later analysis showed, several of the most significant clusters appeared to be linked to common viral pathogens.

Sequencing was done on a sample of PBMCs. The sequence was collected from a man aged 18-30 years in good health and CMV-seronegative. The chain joins TRBV4-3 to TRBJ2-6; 8 nucleotides align to TRBD2. The CDR3 bases are TGCGCCAGCAGTCGGGCGGGGGGCCTAGTAAGGGATGGGGCCAACGTCCTGACTTTC. Its translation: CASSRAGGLVRDGANVLTF.